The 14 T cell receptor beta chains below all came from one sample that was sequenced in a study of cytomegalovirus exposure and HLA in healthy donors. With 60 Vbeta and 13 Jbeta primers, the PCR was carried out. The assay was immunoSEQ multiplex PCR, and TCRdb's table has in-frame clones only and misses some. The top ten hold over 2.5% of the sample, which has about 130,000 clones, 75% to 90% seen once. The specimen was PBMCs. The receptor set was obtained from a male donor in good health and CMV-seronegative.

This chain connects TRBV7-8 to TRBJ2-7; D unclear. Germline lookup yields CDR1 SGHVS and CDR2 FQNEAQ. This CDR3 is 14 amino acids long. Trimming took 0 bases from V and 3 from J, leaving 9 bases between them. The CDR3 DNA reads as TGTGCCAGCAGCTTAGCTTCACAGAACTACGAGCAGTACTTC. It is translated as CASSLASQNYEQYF.

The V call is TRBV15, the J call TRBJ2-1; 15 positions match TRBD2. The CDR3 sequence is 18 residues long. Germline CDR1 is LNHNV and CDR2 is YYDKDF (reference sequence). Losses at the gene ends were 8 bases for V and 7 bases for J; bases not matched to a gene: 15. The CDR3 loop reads CATQVWTSGGATGNEQFF. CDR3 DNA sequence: TGTGCCACCCAAGTATGGACTAGCGGGGGGGCAACAGGAAATGAGCAGTTCTTC.

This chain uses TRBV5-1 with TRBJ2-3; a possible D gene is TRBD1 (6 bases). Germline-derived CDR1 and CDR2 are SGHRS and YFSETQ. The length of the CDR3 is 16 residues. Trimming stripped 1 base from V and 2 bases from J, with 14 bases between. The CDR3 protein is CASSLPGVSLTDTQYF. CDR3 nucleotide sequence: TGCGCCAGCAGCTTGCCAGGGGTCTCCCTCACAGATACGCAGTATTTT.

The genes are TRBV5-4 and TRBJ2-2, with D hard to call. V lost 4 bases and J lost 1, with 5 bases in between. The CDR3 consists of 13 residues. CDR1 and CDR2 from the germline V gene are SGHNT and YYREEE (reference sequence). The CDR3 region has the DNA TGTGCCAGCAGCCCGGGGAACACCGGGGAGCTGTTTTTT. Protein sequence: CASSPGNTGELFF.

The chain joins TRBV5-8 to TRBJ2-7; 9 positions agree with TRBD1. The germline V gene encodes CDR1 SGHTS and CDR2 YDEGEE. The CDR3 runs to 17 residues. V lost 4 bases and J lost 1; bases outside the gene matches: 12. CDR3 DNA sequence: TGTGCCAGCAGCGCAGGAAGGACAGGGGAGGGATCCTACGAGCAGTACTTC. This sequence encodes CASSAGRTGEGSYEQYF.

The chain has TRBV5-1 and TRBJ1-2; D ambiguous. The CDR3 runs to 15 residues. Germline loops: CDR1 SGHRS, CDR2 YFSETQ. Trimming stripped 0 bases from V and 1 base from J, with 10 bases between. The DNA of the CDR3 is TGCGCCAGCAGCTTGGGGGCAACGCTTAACTATGGCTACACCTTC. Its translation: CASSLGATLNYGYTF.

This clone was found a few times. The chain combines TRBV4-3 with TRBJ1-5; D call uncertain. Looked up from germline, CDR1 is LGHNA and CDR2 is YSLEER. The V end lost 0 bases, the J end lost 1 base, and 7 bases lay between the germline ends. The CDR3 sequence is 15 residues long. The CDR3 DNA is TGCGCCAGCAGCCAAGAGACGGGAAGCAATCAGCCCCAGCATTTT. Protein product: CASSQETGSNQPQHF.

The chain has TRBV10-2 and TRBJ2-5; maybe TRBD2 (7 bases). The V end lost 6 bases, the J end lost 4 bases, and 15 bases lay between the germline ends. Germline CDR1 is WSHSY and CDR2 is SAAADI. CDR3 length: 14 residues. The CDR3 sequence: CASRGGGARETQYF. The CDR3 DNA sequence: TGCGCCAGCAGAGGAGGGGGGGCGCGAGAGACCCAGTACTTC.

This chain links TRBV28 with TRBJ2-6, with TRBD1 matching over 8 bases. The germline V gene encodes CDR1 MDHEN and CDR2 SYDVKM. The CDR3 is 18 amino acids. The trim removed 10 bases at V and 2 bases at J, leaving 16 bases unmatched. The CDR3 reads CATSPGFRGLTGANVLTF. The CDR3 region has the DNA TGTGCCACCTCCCCGGGTTTCAGGGGGCTCACTGGGGCCAACGTCCTGACTTTC.

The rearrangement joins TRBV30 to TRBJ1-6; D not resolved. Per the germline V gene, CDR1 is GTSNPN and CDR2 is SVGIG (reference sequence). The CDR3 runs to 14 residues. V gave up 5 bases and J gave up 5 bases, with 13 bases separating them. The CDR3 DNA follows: TGTGCCTGGGGACGGGATCTTAATAATTCACCCCTCCACTTT. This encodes CAWGRDLNNSPLHF.

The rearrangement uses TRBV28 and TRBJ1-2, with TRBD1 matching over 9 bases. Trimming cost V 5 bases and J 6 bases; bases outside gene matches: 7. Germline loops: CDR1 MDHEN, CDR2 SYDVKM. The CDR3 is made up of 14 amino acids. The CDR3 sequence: CASSQGQGINGYTF. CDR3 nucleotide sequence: TGTGCCAGCAGTCAAGGACAGGGGATAAATGGCTACACCTTC.

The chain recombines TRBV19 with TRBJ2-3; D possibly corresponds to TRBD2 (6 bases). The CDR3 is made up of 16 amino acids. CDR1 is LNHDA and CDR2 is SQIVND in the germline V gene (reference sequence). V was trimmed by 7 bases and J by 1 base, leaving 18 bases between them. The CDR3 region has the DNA TGTGCCAGTAAGGCGGTAGCGGCCTCTGGCACAGATACGCAGTATTTT. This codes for CASKAVAASGTDTQYF.

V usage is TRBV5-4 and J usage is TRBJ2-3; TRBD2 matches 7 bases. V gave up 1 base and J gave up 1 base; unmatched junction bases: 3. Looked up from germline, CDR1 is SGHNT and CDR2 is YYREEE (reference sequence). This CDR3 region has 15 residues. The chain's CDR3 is CASSLRLAGTDTQYF. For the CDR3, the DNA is TGTGCCAGCAGCTTGCGGCTAGCGGGCACAGATACGCAGTATTTT. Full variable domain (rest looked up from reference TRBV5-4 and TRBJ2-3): ETGVTQSPTHLIKTRGQQVTLRCSSQSGHNTVSWYQQALGQGPQFIFQYYREEENGRGNFPPRFSGLQFPNYSSELNVNALELDDSALYLCASSLRLAGTDTQYFGPGTRLTVL.

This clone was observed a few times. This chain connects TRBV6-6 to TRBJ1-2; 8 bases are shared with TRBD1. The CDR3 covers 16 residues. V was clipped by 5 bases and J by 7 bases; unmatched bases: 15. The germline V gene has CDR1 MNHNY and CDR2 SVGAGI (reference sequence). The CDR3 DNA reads TGTGCCAGCAGTGCTCAGACAGGGGACTTAACTATTGGCTACACCTTC. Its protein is CASSAQTGDLTIGYTF.